This paragraph covers one TCR beta chain sequence. The CDR3 sequence is 14 residues long. V was clipped by 5 bases and J by 4 bases, with 9 bases between them. Germline lookup yields CDR1 SEHNR and CDR2 FQNEAQ (reference sequence). Method: immunoSEQ multiplex PCR; TCRdb's copy keeps in-frame clones and lacks some. The table records 95,000 to 100,000 clones, roughly 90% of them present only once. The data originate from a study of T cell responses to AZD1222 COVID-19 vaccine. The TCR sequence derives from an adult in good health. The chain combines TRBV7-9 with TRBJ2-6; D remains ambiguous. This sample comprised peripheral blood, obtained on day 0 of AZD1222 vaccination. This CDR3 is CASSPSTGANVLTF. CDR3 nucleotides: TGTGCCAGCAGCCCATCAACCGGGGCCAACGTCCTGACTTTC.